The 24 T cell receptor beta chains given below trace back to one sample, sequenced in a study of control samples from healthy donors and cancer patients. Clones were sequenced by immunoSEQ multiplex PCR, and TCRdb holds only the in-frame ones, with some missing. Counted here are roughly 130,000 clones, roughly 92% occurring once; the ten biggest clones make up about 10%. Material: blood. These receptors all come from a young man in good health.

This clone appeared a single time. The chain recombines TRBV5-6 with TRBJ2-3; 7 bases match TRBD2. The CDR3 has 14 residues. Germline V CDR1 and CDR2: SGHDT, YYEEEE. J gave up 5 bases and V 6 bases, and 9 bases lay outside the gene matches. The CDR3 region is CASNPEPGGDTQYF. In DNA, the CDR3 is TGTGCCAGCAACCCGGAGCCGGGAGGAGATACGCAGTATTTT.

V usage is TRBV15 and J usage is TRBJ2-7; no firm D call. V shed 0 bases and J shed 2 bases, with 8 bases lying between them. The CDR3 contains 14 residues. Germline-derived CDR1 and CDR2 are LNHNV and YYDKDF (reference sequence). CDR3 residues: CATSREPTTYEQYF. Written as DNA, the CDR3 is TGTGCCACCAGCAGAGAACCGACGACCTACGAGCAGTACTTC.

The chain joins TRBV5-1 to TRBJ2-3; 8 nucleotides align to TRBD1. The junction had 4 bases not matched to a gene; V was cut back by 0 bases and J by 4 bases. This CDR3 has 15 amino acids. CDR1 SGHRS and CDR2 YFSETQ come from the germline V gene. CDR3 in amino acids: CASSLAAGGADTQYF. CDR3 in DNA: TGCGCCAGCAGCTTGGCGGCAGGGGGCGCAGATACGCAGTATTTT.

The rearrangement links TRBV2 to TRBJ1-2, with D maybe TRBD1 (6 bases). The CDR3 consists of 14 residues. The V gene lost 6 bases and the J gene lost 7 bases, with 18 bases spanning the gap. CDR1 is SNHLY, CDR2 FYNNEI, per germline. The CDR3 region has the DNA TGTGCCAGCAGCTGGACAGCCCGTGACGTTGGCTACACCTTC. Protein sequence: CASSWTARDVGYTF.

V usage is TRBV28 and J usage is TRBJ2-1; a weak D match, TRBD2 (6 bases). Germline V CDR1 and CDR2: MDHEN, SYDVKM. CDR3 size: 15 residues. V was cut by 5 bases and J by 4 bases, with 15 bases left in between. CDR3 amino acids: CASSPPGALYNEQFF. CDR3 sequence (DNA): TGTGCCAGCAGTCCCCCGGGAGCCCTTTACAATGAGCAGTTCTTC.

The chain links TRBV3-1 (or the pseudogene TRBV3-2) to TRBJ2-2; D might be TRBD1 (5 bases). V lost 8 bases to trimming and J lost 0 bases, with 16 bases between them. The CDR3 has 16 amino acids. Germline values: CDR1 LGHDT, CDR2 YNNKEL (reference sequence). CDR3 loop: CASEHRQSPNTGELFF. The CDR3 DNA reads TGTGCCAGCGAACACAGACAGAGCCCGAACACCGGGGAGCTGTTTTTT.

The V gene is TRBV7-8, the J gene TRBJ2-1; D is unresolved. Between the trimmed V and J ends, which lost 0 bases and 8 bases, there was a span of 14 bases. In germline, CDR1 is SGHVS, CDR2 FQNEAQ. The CDR3 has 15 residues. CDR3 nucleotide sequence: TGTGCCAGCAGCTTAGCGTACCCTGAGACCGATGAGCAGTTCTTC. Protein: CASSLAYPETDEQFF.

The chain has TRBV20-1 and TRBJ2-3; D is perhaps TRBD1 (7 bases). The germline V gene encodes CDR1 DFQATT and CDR2 SNEGSKA (reference sequence). The CDR3 is 15 residues long. V gave up 3 bases and J gave up 1 base, with 14 bases separating them. In nucleotides, the CDR3 is TGCAGTGCTAGTGACAGGGAGGATGGCACAGATACGCAGTATTTT. It yields the protein CSASDREDGTDTQYF.

This chain connects TRBV30 to TRBJ1-2; D is possibly TRBD1 (6 bases). The germline CDR1 and CDR2 sequences are GTSNPN and SVGIG (reference sequence). The CDR3 has 14 residues. V dropped 2 bases and J dropped 4 bases, with 14 bases sitting between them. In DNA form, the CDR3 reads TGTGCCTGGAGTTTGCAGGGGAGAGGCTATGGCTACACCTTC. It encodes CAWSLQGRGYGYTF. Full variable domain (missing parts from reference TRBV30 and TRBJ1-2): SQTIHQWPATLVQPVGSPLSLECTVEGTSNPNLYWYRQAAGRGLQLLFYSVGIGQISSEVPQNLSASRPQDRQFILSSKKLLLSDSGFYLCAWSLQGRGYGYTFGSGTRLTVV.

The gene calls are TRBV6-5 and TRBJ1-1; D is uncertain. Trimming removed 1 base at V and 2 bases at J, with 8 bases between. Germline V gene sequence: CDR1 MNHEY, CDR2 SVGAGI. The CDR3 contains 14 residues. DNA of the CDR3: TGTGCCAGCAGTTACTTCCGTCAAAACACTGAAGCTTTCTTT. It specifies CASSYFRQNTEAFF.

This chain connects TRBV5-5 to TRBJ1-4, with TRBD1 matching 7 bases. Germline values: CDR1 SGHKS, CDR2 YYEKEE (reference sequence). The CDR3 runs 15 residues. V dropped 4 bases and J dropped 8; count of bases not matched to a gene: 11. In nucleotides, the CDR3 is TGTGCCAGCAGCCTCACCGACAGGGCTCAGGAAAAACTGTTTTTT. Amino acids: CASSLTDRAQEKLFF.

V is TRBV28 and J is TRBJ1-5; 8 nucleotides align to TRBD1. Looked up from germline, CDR1 is MDHEN and CDR2 is SYDVKM. Unmatched junction bases numbered 6, after V lost 3 bases and J lost 5 bases. The CDR3 extends over 15 amino acids. The CDR3 sequence is CASSFGRGLDQPQHF. The CDR3 DNA is TGTGCCAGCAGTTTTGGCAGGGGGCTTGATCAGCCCCAGCATTTT.

The chain carries TRBV5-6 and TRBJ1-5; maybe TRBD1 (5 bases). The germline V gene has CDR1 SGHDT and CDR2 YYEEEE. This CDR3 has 14 residues. V lost 2 bases and J lost 4, with 10 bases in between. The CDR3 loop reads CASSFGRGNQPQHF. The CDR3 coding sequence is TGTGCCAGCAGCTTTGGTAGGGGTAATCAGCCCCAGCATTTT.

The chain combines TRBV28 with TRBJ1-5; 8 nucleotides agree with TRBD1. The CDR3 consists of 17 residues. Germline CDR1 MDHEN, CDR2 SYDVKM. Trimming cost V 2 bases and J 4 bases; bases outside gene matches: 10. The CDR3 coding sequence is TGTGCCAGCAGTTTACCCCGGACAGGGTTAACGAATCAGCCCCAGCATTTT. It codes for CASSLPRTGLTNQPQHF.

The V call is TRBV2, the J call TRBJ2-6; D possibly corresponds to TRBD1 (5 bases). Per the germline V gene, CDR1 is SNHLY and CDR2 is FYNNEI. V was trimmed by 6 bases and J by 1 base, leaving 13 bases between them. The CDR3 covers 16 residues. The CDR3: CASRGRAKSGANVLTF. In nucleotides, the CDR3 is TGTGCCAGCAGGGGCAGGGCGAAGTCTGGGGCCAACGTCCTGACTTTC.

The gene calls are TRBV7-2 and TRBJ2-1, with 8 bases fitting TRBD2. Germline CDR1 and CDR2: SGHTA and FQGNSA. The CDR3 has 16 residues. V lost 5 bases to trimming and J lost 7 bases; unmatched junction nucleotides: 13. The CDR3, as DNA: TGTGCCAGCAGCCCTCCCGGACTCAGCGGGGGTAATGAGCAGTTCTTC. Its translation: CASSPPGLSGGNEQFF.

This clone has just one count. This chain uses TRBV6-5 with TRBJ2-7; 8 bases line up with TRBD2. V dropped 3 bases and J dropped 1; count of bases not matched to a gene: 5. Looked up from germline, CDR1 is MNHEY and CDR2 is SVGAGI. This CDR3 is built from 15 residues. For the CDR3, the DNA is TGTGCCAGCAGTTATTTTGCGGGGGGATCCTACGAGCAGTACTTC. Translated, it gives CASSYFAGGSYEQYF.

The chain employs TRBV5-5 and TRBJ2-7, with D maybe TRBD2 (6 bases). The CDR3 totals 16 residues. With 2 bases removed from V and 4 bases from J, the gap between germline ends came to 19 bases. Germline V lookup: CDR1 SGHKS, CDR2 YYEKEE (reference sequence). The CDR3 nucleotides are TGTGCCAGCAGCTTACGTAGCGGAGCCCGACGGTACGAGCAGTACTTC. Its translation: CASSLRSGARRYEQYF.

The V call is TRBV6-5, the J call TRBJ2-7; D call uncertain. Per germline, CDR1 MNHEY and CDR2 SVGAGI. The CDR3 runs to 13 residues. Trimming left V 7 bases short and J 5 bases short, with 15 bases between. In DNA, the CDR3 is TGTGCCAGCACATCCATCAGAGGCAACGAGCAGTACTTC. Translating it yields CASTSIRGNEQYF.

The chain employs TRBV28 and TRBJ1-1, with TRBD1 as a possible D gene (6 bases). V lost 6 bases, J lost 3 bases, and 17 bases lay in between. The CDR3 has 15 amino acids. The germline CDR1 and CDR2 sequences are MDHEN and SYDVKM. CDR3 sequence reads: CASRTGRSGYTEAFF. The CDR3 DNA follows: TGTGCCAGCAGAACAGGGAGATCGGGGTACACTGAAGCTTTCTTT.

This chain links TRBV30 with TRBJ1-4; possible D gene TRBD1, 5 bases. The V gene's germline CDR1 is GTSNPN and CDR2 SVGIG (reference sequence). V was shortened by 1 base and J by 4 bases, with 7 bases between the two germline ends. The CDR3 runs 13 residues. CDR3 coding DNA: TGTGCCTGGAGTGAGGGGTTTAATGAAAAACTGTTTTTT. As protein: CAWSEGFNEKLFF.

The chain carries TRBV27 and TRBJ1-2; the D gene is possibly TRBD1 (5 bases). The CDR3 sequence is 18 residues long. CDR1 and CDR2 from the germline V gene are MNHEY and SMNVEV (reference sequence). V shed 2 bases and J shed 8 bases, with 27 bases lying between them. This CDR3 is CASSLRPGQGPSAGGYTF. DNA for the CDR3: TGTGCCAGCAGTTTACGACCGGGGCAGGGCCCGTCCGCTGGCGGCTACACCTTC.

This clone was seen a few times. The V call is TRBV6-5, the J call TRBJ2-1, with 7 bases matching TRBD1. The CDR3 length is 14 residues. Per germline, CDR1 MNHEY and CDR2 SVGAGI. Trimming cost V 10 bases and J 9 bases; bases outside gene matches: 15. The CDR3 coding sequence is TGTGCCACCGACAGGGAATCTGAAGTGGGTGAGCAGTTCTTC. Protein product: CATDRESEVGEQFF.

V gene TRBV3-1 (or the pseudogene TRBV3-2) combines with J gene TRBJ2-4; D gene ambiguous. This CDR3 is built from 13 residues. V lost 1 base to trimming and J lost 3 bases, with 4 bases between them. The germline gives CDR1 LGHDT, CDR2 YNNKEL (reference sequence). The CDR3 spells CASSQGGKNIQYF. The CDR3 region has the DNA TGTGCCAGCAGCCAAGGGGGCAAAAACATTCAGTACTTC.